This is a list of T cell receptor beta chains from one sample in a study of shared clonotypes between healthy human individuals. This table comes from immunoSEQ multiplex PCR, and its TCRdb copy is limited to in-frame clones, with some not included. This repertoire shows fewer than 1.8 million clones, approximately 98.5% found once; its top ten account for 0.36%. Sequencing was performed on naive CD4+ T cells sorted from blood. The origin of the receptors is a man aged 25 to 40 in good health. CDR3s include the opening cysteine and the closing phenylalanine or tryptophan. The order of the fields is CDR3 length, V gene, J gene, CDR3 protein.

cdr3_length: 16; v_call: TRBV19; j_call: TRBJ2-5; cdr3_aa: CASSIVTGTPLETQYF
cdr3_length: 13; v_call: TRBV10-1; j_call: TRBJ1-1; cdr3_aa: CASSESGYTEAFF
cdr3_length: 14; v_call: TRBV29-1; j_call: TRBJ2-1; cdr3_aa: CSVDGLAGVNEQFF
cdr3_length: 19; v_call: TRBV9; j_call: TRBJ2-1; cdr3_aa: CASSVAPGLAPIQYNEQFF
cdr3_length: 15; v_call: TRBV7-2; j_call: TRBJ2-5; cdr3_aa: CASSLAGRGPRTQYF
cdr3_length: 19; v_call: TRBV19; j_call: TRBJ2-3; cdr3_aa: CASSIGRLAGGFGTDTQYF
cdr3_length: 13; v_call: TRBV11-1; j_call: TRBJ2-1; cdr3_aa: CASSQRTRNEQFF
cdr3_length: 16; v_call: TRBV5-4; j_call: TRBJ1-1; cdr3_aa: CASSPHNSGGRTEAFF
cdr3_length: 14; v_call: TRBV11-3; j_call: TRBJ2-1; cdr3_aa: CASSPSGRYNEQFF
cdr3_length: 14; v_call: TRBV4-2; j_call: TRBJ1-5; cdr3_aa: CASSHPGADQPQHF
cdr3_length: 13; v_call: TRBV4-3; j_call: TRBJ1-1; cdr3_aa: CASSLEKGAEAFF
cdr3_length: 15; v_call: TRBV5-1; j_call: TRBJ1-5; cdr3_aa: CASKFGQGDNQPQHF
cdr3_length: 14; v_call: TRBV5-1; j_call: TRBJ2-1; cdr3_aa: CASRFAETYNEQFF
cdr3_length: 15; v_call: TRBV11-1; j_call: TRBJ2-1; cdr3_aa: CASSQTSGIYNEQFF
cdr3_length: 14; v_call: TRBV4-1; j_call: TRBJ2-7; cdr3_aa: CASSQAPAGDEQYF
cdr3_length: 14; v_call: TRBV11-2; j_call: TRBJ2-5; cdr3_aa: CASSLNRTQETQYF
cdr3_length: 16; v_call: TRBV23-1; j_call: TRBJ2-1; cdr3_aa: CASSHQDRGPYNEQFF
cdr3_length: 15; v_call: TRBV15; j_call: TRBJ1-4; cdr3_aa: CATSRDRRGFEKLFF
cdr3_length: 14; v_call: TRBV5-4; j_call: TRBJ2-2; cdr3_aa: CASSSAGLSGELFF
cdr3_length: 11; v_call: TRBV20-1; j_call: TRBJ2-1; cdr3_aa: CSAIAVNEQFF
cdr3_length: 13; v_call: TRBV18; j_call: TRBJ2-5; cdr3_aa: CASSDRVWETQYF
cdr3_length: 13; v_call: TRBV2; j_call: TRBJ1-5; cdr3_aa: CASSQGEGQPQHF
cdr3_length: 16; v_call: TRBV10-3; j_call: TRBJ2-5; cdr3_aa: CAISDHDRGGSETQYF
cdr3_length: 14; v_call: TRBV5-1; j_call: TRBJ2-3; cdr3_aa: CASSFTSFADTQYF
cdr3_length: 14; v_call: TRBV6-5; j_call: TRBJ2-7; cdr3_aa: CASTGYGGSYEQYF
cdr3_length: 11; v_call: TRBV20-1; j_call: TRBJ2-7; cdr3_aa: CSATGRDEQYF
cdr3_length: 13; v_call: TRBV9; j_call: TRBJ2-7; cdr3_aa: CASLRSVTYEQYF
cdr3_length: 16; v_call: TRBV7-2; j_call: TRBJ2-5; cdr3_aa: CASSSWQGANQETQYF
cdr3_length: 15; v_call: TRBV27; j_call: TRBJ2-1; cdr3_aa: CASSFPGQGNNEQFF
cdr3_length: 15; v_call: TRBV6-6; j_call: TRBJ1-2; cdr3_aa: CASSFGPVSNYGYTF
cdr3_length: 13; v_call: TRBV19; j_call: TRBJ2-1; cdr3_aa: CASRLAGVNEQFF
cdr3_length: 14; v_call: TRBV6-5; j_call: TRBJ2-2; cdr3_aa: CASSQTGNTGELFF
cdr3_length: 14; v_call: TRBV4-1; j_call: TRBJ1-1; cdr3_aa: CASSQLGHNTEAFF
cdr3_length: 13; v_call: TRBV7-2; j_call: TRBJ2-1; cdr3_aa: CASSLFEDLEQFF
cdr3_length: 15; v_call: TRBV6-5; j_call: TRBJ1-1; cdr3_aa: CASSWSQLQAKVPFF
cdr3_length: 16; v_call: TRBV5-1; j_call: TRBJ2-1; cdr3_aa: CASSLTSGRNYNEQFF
cdr3_length: 16; v_call: TRBV15; j_call: TRBJ2-3; cdr3_aa: CATSRVRGESKDTQYF
cdr3_length: 16; v_call: TRBV11-2; j_call: TRBJ1-1; cdr3_aa: CASSLRFGEKNTEAFF
cdr3_length: 17; v_call: TRBV18; j_call: TRBJ1-1; cdr3_aa: CASSPPEQGGLNTEAFF
cdr3_length: 19; v_call: TRBV9; j_call: TRBJ2-2; cdr3_aa: CASSVLPGQAESNTGELFF
cdr3_length: 13; v_call: TRBV2; j_call: TRBJ1-5; cdr3_aa: CASSDRGYQPQHF
cdr3_length: 13; v_call: TRBV30; j_call: TRBJ1-5; cdr3_aa: CAWNDRENQPQHF
cdr3_length: 14; v_call: TRBV2; j_call: TRBJ2-7; cdr3_aa: CASTSRLAGGEQYF
cdr3_length: 13; v_call: TRBV19; j_call: TRBJ2-2; cdr3_aa: CASREGNTGELFF
cdr3_length: 12; v_call: TRBV7-3; j_call: TRBJ2-2; cdr3_aa: CASSLNGGELFF